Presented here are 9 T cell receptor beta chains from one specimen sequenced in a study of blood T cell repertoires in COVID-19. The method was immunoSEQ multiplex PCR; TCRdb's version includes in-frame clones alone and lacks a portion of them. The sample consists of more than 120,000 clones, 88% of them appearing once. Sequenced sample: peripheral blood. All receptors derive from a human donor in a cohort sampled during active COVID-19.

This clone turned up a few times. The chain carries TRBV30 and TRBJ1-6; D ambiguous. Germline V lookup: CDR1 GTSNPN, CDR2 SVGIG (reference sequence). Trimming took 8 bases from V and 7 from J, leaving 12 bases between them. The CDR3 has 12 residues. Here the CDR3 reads CAGVAGNSPLHF. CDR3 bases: TGTGCCGGAGTAGCGGGAAATTCACCCCTCCACTTT.

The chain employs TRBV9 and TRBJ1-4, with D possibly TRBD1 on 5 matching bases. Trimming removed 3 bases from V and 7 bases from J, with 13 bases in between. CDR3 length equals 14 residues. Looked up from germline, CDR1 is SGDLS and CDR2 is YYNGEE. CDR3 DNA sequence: TGTGCCAGCAGCGAAGACAGAGGCGGTGAAAAACTGTTTTTT. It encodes CASSEDRGGEKLFF.

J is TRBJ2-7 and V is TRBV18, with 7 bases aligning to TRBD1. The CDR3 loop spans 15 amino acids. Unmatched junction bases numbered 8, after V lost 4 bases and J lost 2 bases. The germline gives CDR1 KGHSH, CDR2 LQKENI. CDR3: CASSLSYRGPYEQYF. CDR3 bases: TGTGCCAGCTCACTCTCCTACAGGGGCCCCTACGAGCAGTACTTC.

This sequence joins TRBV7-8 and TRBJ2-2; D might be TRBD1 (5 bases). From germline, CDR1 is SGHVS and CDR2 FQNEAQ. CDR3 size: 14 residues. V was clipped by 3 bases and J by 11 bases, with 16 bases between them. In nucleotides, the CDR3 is TGTGCCAGCAGCTTTGGACATTCCTCCGACGAGCTGTTTTTT. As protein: CASSFGHSSDELFF.

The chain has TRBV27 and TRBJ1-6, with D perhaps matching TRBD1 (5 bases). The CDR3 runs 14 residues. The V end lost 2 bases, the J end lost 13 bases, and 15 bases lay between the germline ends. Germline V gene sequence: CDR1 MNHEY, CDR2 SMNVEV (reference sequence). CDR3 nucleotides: TGTGCCAGCAGTTTAAAGACGGGGGAGTCCCCCCTCCACTTT. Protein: CASSLKTGESPLHF.

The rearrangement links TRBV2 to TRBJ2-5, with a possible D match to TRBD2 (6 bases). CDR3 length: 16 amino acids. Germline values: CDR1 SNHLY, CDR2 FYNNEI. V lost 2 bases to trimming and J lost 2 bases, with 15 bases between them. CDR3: CASSESVGGWQETQYF. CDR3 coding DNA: TGTGCCAGCAGTGAATCCGTGGGGGGATGGCAAGAGACCCAGTACTTC.

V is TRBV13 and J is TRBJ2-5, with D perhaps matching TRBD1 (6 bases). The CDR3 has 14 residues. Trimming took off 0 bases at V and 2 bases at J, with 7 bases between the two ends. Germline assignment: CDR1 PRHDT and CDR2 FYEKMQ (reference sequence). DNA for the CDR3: TGTGCCAGCAGCTTAGGTCAGGGGCAAGAGACCCAGTACTTC. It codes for CASSLGQGQETQYF. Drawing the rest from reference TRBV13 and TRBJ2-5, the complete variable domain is AAGVIQSPRHLIKEKRETATLKCYPIPRHDTVYWYQQGPGQDPQFLISFYEKMQSDKGSIPDRFSAQQFSDYHSELNMSSLELGDSALYFCASSLGQGQETQYFGPGTRLLVL.

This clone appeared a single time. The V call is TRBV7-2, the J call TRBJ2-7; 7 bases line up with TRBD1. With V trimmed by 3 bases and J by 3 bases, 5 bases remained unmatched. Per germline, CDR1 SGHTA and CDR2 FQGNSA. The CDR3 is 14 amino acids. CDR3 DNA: TGTGCCAGCAGCTTGAGGGACAGTCTCTACGAGCAGTACTTC. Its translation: CASSLRDSLYEQYF.

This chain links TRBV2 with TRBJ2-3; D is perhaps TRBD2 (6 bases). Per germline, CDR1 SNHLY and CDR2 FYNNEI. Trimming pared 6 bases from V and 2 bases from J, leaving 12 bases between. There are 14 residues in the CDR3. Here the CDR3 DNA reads TGTGCCAGCAGCAGACTAGTCGTCACAGATACGCAGTATTTT. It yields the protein CASSRLVVTDTQYF. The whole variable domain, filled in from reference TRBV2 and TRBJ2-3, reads EPEVTQTPSHQVTQMGQEVILRCVPISNHLYFYWYRQILGQKVEFLVSFYNNEISEKSEIFDDQFSVERPDGSNFTLKIRSTKLEDSAMYFCASSRLVVTDTQYFGPGTRLTVL.